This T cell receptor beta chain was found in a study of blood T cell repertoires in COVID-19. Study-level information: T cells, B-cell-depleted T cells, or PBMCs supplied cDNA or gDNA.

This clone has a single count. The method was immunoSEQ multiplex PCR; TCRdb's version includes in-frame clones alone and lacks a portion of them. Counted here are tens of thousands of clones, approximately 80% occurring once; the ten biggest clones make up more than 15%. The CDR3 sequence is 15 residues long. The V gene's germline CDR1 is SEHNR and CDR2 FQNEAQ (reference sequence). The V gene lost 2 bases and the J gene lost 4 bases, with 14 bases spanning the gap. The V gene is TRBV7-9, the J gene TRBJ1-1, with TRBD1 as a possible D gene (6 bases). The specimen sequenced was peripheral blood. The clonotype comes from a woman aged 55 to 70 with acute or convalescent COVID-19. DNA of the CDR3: TGTGCCAGCAGCTTAAGCCCACAGGGTCGCACTGAAGCTTTCTTT. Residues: CASSLSPQGRTEAFF.